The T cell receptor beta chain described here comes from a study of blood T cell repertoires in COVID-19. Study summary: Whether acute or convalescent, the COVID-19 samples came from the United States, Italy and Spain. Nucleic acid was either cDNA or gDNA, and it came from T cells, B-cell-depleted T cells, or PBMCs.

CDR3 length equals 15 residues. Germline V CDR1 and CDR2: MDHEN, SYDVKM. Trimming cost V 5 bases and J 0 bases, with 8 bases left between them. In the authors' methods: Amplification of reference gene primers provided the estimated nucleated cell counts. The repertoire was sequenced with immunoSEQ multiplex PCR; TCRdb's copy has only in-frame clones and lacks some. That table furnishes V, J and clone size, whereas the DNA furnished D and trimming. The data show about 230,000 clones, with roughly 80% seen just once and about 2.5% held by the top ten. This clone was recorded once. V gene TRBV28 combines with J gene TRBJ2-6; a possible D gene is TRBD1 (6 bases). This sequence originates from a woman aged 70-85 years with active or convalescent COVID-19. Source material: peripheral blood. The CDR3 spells CASSPDSSGANVLTF. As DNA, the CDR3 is TGTGCCAGCAGTCCGGACAGCTCTGGGGCCAACGTCCTGACTTTC.